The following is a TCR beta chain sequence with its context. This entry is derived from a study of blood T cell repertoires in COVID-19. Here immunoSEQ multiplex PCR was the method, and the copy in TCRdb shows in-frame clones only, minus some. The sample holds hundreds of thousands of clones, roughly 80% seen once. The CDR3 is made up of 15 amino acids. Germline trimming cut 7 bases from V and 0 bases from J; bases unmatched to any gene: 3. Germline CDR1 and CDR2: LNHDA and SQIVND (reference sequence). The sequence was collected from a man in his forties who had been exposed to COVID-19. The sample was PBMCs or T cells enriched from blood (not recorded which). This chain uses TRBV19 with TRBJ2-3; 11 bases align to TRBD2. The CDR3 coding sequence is TGTGCCAGTATTGGGACTAGCGGTAGCACAGATACGCAGTATTTT. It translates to CASIGTSGSTDTQYF.